This is a list of T cell receptor beta chains from one sample in a study of blood T cells in healthy people across ages. Each CDR3 protein is one row after TCRdb ran MiXCR on the 5' RACE reads. The profile shows 1.2 million to 1.5 million distinct CDR3 sequences, around 39% of them singletons. Input material: blood. All receptors come from a woman under 30 in good health. Each CDR3 is given with its conserved first and last residue. A D gene is named only where the DNA matches it firmly. The size entry is marked missing in some rows and otherwise reads once, few, many or a size class.

V gene	J gene	clone size	D gene	CDR3 DNA	CDR3 protein
TRBV5-1	TRBJ1-2	.	TRBD1	TGCGCCAGCAGTCGGACAGGGGAATCAATGGGCTACACCTTC	CASSRTGESMGYTF
TRBV3-1	TRBJ2-7	many	.	TGTGCCAGCAGCAGTAATTCGGTCTACGAGCAGTACTTC	CASSSNSVYEQYF
TRBV7-6	TRBJ2-7	.	.	TGTGCCAGCAGCCCTAGCTGGGAGTTCCACGAGCAGTACTTC	CASSPSWEFHEQYF
TRBV5-1	TRBJ2-5	.	TRBD2	TGCGCCAGCAGCTCGGGACTAGCGGGACCTGGGCGAGAGACCCAGTACTTC	CASSSGLAGPGRETQYF
TRBV12-3/TRBV12-4	TRBJ2-7	.	.	TGTGCCAGCAGTTTAGGGACAGTGACCTCCTACGAGCAGTACTTC	CASSLGTVTSYEQYF
TRBV3-1	TRBJ2-7	few	.	TGTGCCAGCAGCCCCGGGGAGCTGGAGCAGTACTTC	CASSPGELEQYF
TRBV7-2	TRBJ2-3	.	.	TGTGCCAGCAGCTTAGCTCTCGGGGCTCCCGATAGGAGGGATACGCAGTATTTT	CASSLALGAPDRRDTQYF
TRBV7-9	TRBJ1-5	few	.	TGTGCCAGCAGCTCAACCGCAGGCAATCAGCCCCAGCATTTT	CASSSTAGNQPQHF
TRBV30	TRBJ1-6	many	.	TGTGCCTGGAGTGTACATCCTAAATCACCCCTCCACTTT	CAWSVHPKSPLHF
TRBV12-3/TRBV12-4	TRBJ2-1	.	TRBD2	TGTGCCAGCAGTGATGAGCGGGAGTACTACAATGAGCAGTTCTTC	CASSDEREYYNEQFF
TRBV3-1	TRBJ2-3	.	.	TGTGCCAGCAGCCAAGAAGGGGTTCAGGATACGCAGTATTTT	CASSQEGVQDTQYF
TRBV28	TRBJ2-1	.	.	TGTGCCAGCAGTCGGGGACAGCGGGGTGAGCAGTTCTTC	CASSRGQRGEQFF
TRBV7-9	TRBJ2-7	few	TRBD1	TGTGCCAGCAGCCCTCTCTTAGGGACAGTCGGGCGCTACGAGCAGTACTTC	CASSPLLGTVGRYEQYF
TRBV6-8	TRBJ2-1	.	.	TGTGCCCGCTTCAATGAGCAGTTCTTC	CARFNEQFF
TRBV12-3/TRBV12-4	TRBJ2-2	few	.	TGTGCCAGCACGCTCTGGGCCGGGGAGCTGTTTTTT	CASTLWAGELFF
TRBV18	TRBJ1-6	.	.	TGTGCCAGCTCACCCGGACTCCAATGGAATTCACCCCTCCACTTT	CASSPGLQWNSPLHF
TRBV6-2/TRBV6-3	TRBJ2-1	few	.	TGTGCCAGCAGCTCCTCGAAGGGAAGCTCCTACAATGAGCAGTTCTTC	CASSSSKGSSYNEQFF
TRBV29-1	TRBJ2-7	.	TRBD1	TGCAGCGCCCGGGACAGGGGGTCCCACGAGCAGTACTTC	CSARDRGSHEQYF
TRBV10-3	TRBJ2-3	.	.	TGTGCCATCAGTGACCAGAGGCCCACAGATACGCAGTATTTT	CAISDQRPTDTQYF
TRBV7-2	TRBJ2-1	few	TRBD2	TGTGCCAGCAGCGAAAGCGGGATCTCCTACAATGAGCAGTTCTTC	CASSESGISYNEQFF
TRBV29-1	TRBJ1-2	.	.	TGCAGCGTCCTGGACAGAGACTATGGCTACACCTTC	CSVLDRDYGYTF
TRBV5-1	TRBJ1-2	few	.	TGCGCCAGCAGCTTGGATTGGGGGTATGGCTACACCTTC	CASSLDWGYGYTF
TRBV6-2/TRBV6-3	TRBJ2-1	.	.	TGTGCCAGCAGTTATATCGATGAGCAGTTCTTC	CASSYIDEQFF
TRBV6-1	TRBJ2-1	.	.	TGTGCCAGCCTAGAGCCGGGAGTCTACAATGAGCAGTTCTTC	CASLEPGVYNEQFF
TRBV29-1	TRBJ1-2	.	.	TGCAACGTTGGACGGGGGCTCCCCTATGGCTACACCTTC	CNVGRGLPYGYTF
TRBV28	TRBJ2-3	.	.	TGTGCCAGCAGTTCAACGGACACGACAGATACGCAGTATTTT	CASSSTDTTDTQYF
TRBV12-3/TRBV12-4	TRBJ2-7	few	.	TGTGCCAGCAGTTTAGGGCACAGTTCCTACGAGCAGTACTTC	CASSLGHSSYEQYF
TRBV27	TRBJ1-2	.	.	TGTGCCAGCAGGGATAGGGGCGGCTACACCTTC	CASRDRGGYTF
TRBV7-9	TRBJ2-3	.	.	TGTGCCAGCATCTTAGACCGCAGTGGGGATACGCAGTATTTT	CASILDRSGDTQYF
TRBV3-1	TRBJ2-5	.	TRBD2	TGTGCCAGCAGCCAAGCAACTAGCGGGAGGCCGGGCCGCCAAGAGACCCAGTACTTC	CASSQATSGRPGRQETQYF
TRBV28	TRBJ1-4	.	TRBD1	TGTGCCAGCAGTTTGGGCGACAGGGACCTTAATGAAAAACTGTTTTTT	CASSLGDRDLNEKLFF
TRBV20-1	TRBJ1-5	.	.	TGCAGTGCTAGAGGGTCGGGGAGCAATCAGCCCCAGCATTTT	CSARGSGSNQPQHF
TRBV28	TRBJ2-5	.	TRBD2	TGTGCCAGCAGTTTACTGCTCGGACTAGCGGGGGGGCGGGATCAAGAGACCCAGTACTTC	CASSLLLGLAGGRDQETQYF
TRBV12-3/TRBV12-4	TRBJ2-5	.	TRBD1	TGTGCCAGCAGTTTGGACAGGGGGCGCCCCTCCCAGTACTTC	CASSLDRGRPSQYF
TRBV20-1	TRBJ1-2	few	.	TGCAGTGCTGTGGACAGCCACTATGGCTACACCTTC	CSAVDSHYGYTF
TRBV20-1	TRBJ2-3	.	TRBD2	TGCAGTGCTCGAGGACTAGCGGGGGGCCTAGCCTCAAGGACAGATACGCAGTATTTT	CSARGLAGGLASRTDTQYF
TRBV10-1	TRBJ1-2	.	.	TGCGCCAGCAGTGAGTCGGGGCAGGCTTATGGCTACACCTTC	CASSESGQAYGYTF
TRBV7-2	TRBJ2-7	.	TRBD2	TGTGCCAGCGGAGGAACTAGCGGTTACAATGAGCAGTACTTC	CASGGTSGYNEQYF
TRBV6-5	TRBJ2-7	.	TRBD2	TGTGCCAGCAGTAAACAGCGGGAGGCTCTCTACGAGCAGTACTTC	CASSKQREALYEQYF
TRBV7-2	TRBJ2-7	.	TRBD2	TGTGCCAGCAGCTCCTGGCTGGCTAGCGGAACCTCCTACGAGCAGTACTTC	CASSSWLASGTSYEQYF
TRBV20-1	TRBJ2-6	many	.	TGCAGTGCTAGAGATCGGGGATTCGGGGCCAACGTCCTGACTTTC	CSARDRGFGANVLTF
TRBV7-9	TRBJ1-1	few	.	TGTGCCAGCAGCCGAACCTCTGAAGCTTTCTTT	CASSRTSEAFF
TRBV2	TRBJ2-7	.	.	TGTGCCAGCAGTGCCGATCGGGGCGAGCAGTACTTC	CASSADRGEQYF